The next 14 T cell receptor beta chains were all read from a single sample in a study of T cell responses to AZD1222 COVID-19 vaccine (dated by TCRdb to about 2021). The library was produced with the immunoSEQ multiplex PCR assay. Entries here come from immuneACCESS through TCRdb and include only in-frame sequences with V and J called. Some clones fail to appear in such tables; in the studies checked, an unresolved V gene covers under half of the shortfall, and the cause of the remainder is unknown. Across this sample there are tens of thousands of clones, with approximately 84% seen only once. The top ten constitute over 25% of the sample. The time point label, as the study defines it: baseline before first vaccination. This specimen was peripheral blood, taken on day 0 of AZD1222 vaccination. The receptors derive from an adult in good health.

The chain carries TRBV7-2 and TRBJ1-4, with TRBD1 identical over 7 bases. Germline V lookup: CDR1 SGHTA, CDR2 FQGNSA. The junction had 3 bases not matched to a gene; V was cut back by 3 bases and J by 5 bases. The CDR3 is 14 residues long. DNA for the CDR3: TGTGCCAGCAGCTTCTCGACAGGGAATGAAAAACTGTTTTTT. As protein: CASSFSTGNEKLFF.

This chain joins TRBV11-3 and TRBJ2-4, with D possibly TRBD2 on 6 matching bases. Trimming shortened V by 5 bases and J by 12 bases, and 17 bases separated the two germline ends. Germline V gene data show CDR1 as SGHNT and CDR2 as YENEEA. The CDR3 is made up of 13 amino acids. The CDR3 spells CASSGRDGGHQYF. DNA of the CDR3: TGTGCCAGCAGCGGGCGGGACGGCGGACATCAGTACTTC.

The chain joins TRBV6-5 to TRBJ1-4, with a weak D call TRBD1 (5 bases). This CDR3 spans 15 amino acids. From germline, CDR1 is MNHEY and CDR2 SVGAGI. The V and J ends lost 2 bases and 2 bases respectively, with 9 bases between them. Here the CDR3 reads CASSYLGPTNEKLFF. The CDR3 DNA is TGTGCCAGCAGTTACCTGGGACCGACTAATGAAAAACTGTTTTTT.

V usage is TRBV5-1 and J usage is TRBJ1-1; D gene unclear. This CDR3 spans 14 amino acids. The germline V gene encodes CDR1 SGHRS and CDR2 YFSETQ. V lost 4 bases and J lost 1, with 11 bases in between. The CDR3 DNA is TGCGCCAGCAGCGCTGACATACGGAACACTGAAGCTTTCTTT. It codes for CASSADIRNTEAFF.

This clone appeared once. The chain couples TRBV28 to TRBJ2-5; D gene uncertain. The germline V gene encodes CDR1 MDHEN and CDR2 SYDVKM. V gave up 5 bases and J gave up 3 bases, with 7 bases separating them. The CDR3 loop spans 12 amino acids. This CDR3 is CASSLGKETQYF. CDR3 nucleotides: TGTGCCAGCAGTCTAGGGAAAGAGACCCAGTACTTC.

This clone was counted only a few times. The V and J genes are TRBV10-3 and TRBJ1-1; D is uncertain. Germline CDR1 reads ENHRY; CDR2 reads SYGVKD. Trimming removed 2 bases at V and 4 bases at J, with 2 bases between. The CDR3 has 11 amino acids. CDR3 coding DNA: TGTGCCATCAGTGAGGGCACTGAAGCTTTCTTT. It encodes CAISEGTEAFF.

This clone was seen a handful of times. The V gene is TRBV7-9, the J gene TRBJ2-7, with D possibly being TRBD1 or TRBD2 (5 bases each). Trimming cost V 6 bases and J 5 bases, with 11 bases left between them. Germline assignment: CDR1 SEHNR and CDR2 FQNEAQ (reference sequence). This CDR3 is 12 amino acids long. The CDR3: CASSSVGDEQYF. In nucleotides, the CDR3 is TGTGCCAGCAGTTCAGTGGGGGACGAGCAGTACTTC.

The rearrangement links TRBV9 to TRBJ2-7, with D possibly TRBD1 on 7 matching bases. V lost 3 bases, J lost 2 bases, and 27 bases lay in between. The germline CDR1 and CDR2 sequences are SGDLS and YYNGEE. CDR3 length: 19 residues. CDR3 region: CASSASGGGGGFGAYEQYF. CDR3 bases: TGTGCCAGCAGCGCCTCAGGCGGAGGAGGGGGCTTTGGGGCCTACGAGCAGTACTTC. The variable domain in full, completed from reference TRBV9 and TRBJ2-7, reads DSGVTQTPKHLITATGQRVTLRCSPRSGDLSVYWYQQSLDQGLQFLIQYYNGEERAKGNILERFSAQQFPDLHSELNLSSLELGDSALYFCASSASGGGGGFGAYEQYFGPGTRLTVT.

V and J are TRBV18 and TRBJ1-4, with D possibly matching TRBD1 (5 bases). The ends were cut back, 6 bases at V and 0 bases at J, with 8 bases in the middle. CDR3 length: 14 amino acids. Germline V gene lookup returns CDR1 KGHSH and CDR2 LQKENI. The CDR3 sequence is CASSRGATNEKLFF. CDR3 in DNA: TGTGCCAGCTCCCGGGGCGCAACTAATGAAAAACTGTTTTTT.

This chain connects TRBV12-3 or TRBV12-4 to TRBJ1-1, with D unresolved. Trimming took off 7 bases at V and 6 bases at J, with 9 bases between the two ends. This CDR3 contains 11 residues. The CDR3 is CASTTRAEAFF. Written as DNA, the CDR3 is TGTGCCAGCACCACTCGTGCTGAAGCTTTCTTT.

This clone showed up just a few times. The chain couples TRBV12-3 or TRBV12-4 to TRBJ1-4, with D possibly being TRBD1 (5 bases). V was trimmed by 5 bases and J by 12 bases, leaving 16 bases between them. This CDR3 comprises 13 residues. CDR3 protein: CASSPGTPAELFF. CDR3 nucleotides: TGTGCCAGCAGTCCCGGGACCCCGGCAGAACTGTTTTTT.

With respect to this clone: Other DNA sequences of this sample code for an identical CDR3. The chain joins TRBV7-9 to TRBJ2-5; 14 bases align to TRBD2. The CDR3 is 16 residues long. The junction had 3 bases not matched to a gene; V was cut back by 4 bases and J by 2 bases. Germline V gene lookup returns CDR1 SEHNR and CDR2 FQNEAQ (reference sequence). CDR3 nucleotide sequence: TGTGCCAGCAGCTATGGGACTAGCGGGGGACAAGAGACCCAGTACTTC. Protein: CASSYGTSGGQETQYF.

This sequence joins TRBV3-1 (or the pseudogene TRBV3-2) and TRBJ2-7; a weak D match, TRBD2 (5 bases). Trimming left V 4 bases short and J 5 bases short, with 15 bases between. Germline V gene lookup returns CDR1 LGHDT and CDR2 YNNKEL (reference sequence). There are 14 residues in the CDR3. In DNA form, the CDR3 reads TGTGCCAGCAGCCCAAGGGCGCTAGCAAACGAGCAGTACTTC. Protein product: CASSPRALANEQYF.

The chain combines TRBV19 with TRBJ1-2; a weak D match, TRBD1 (6 bases). Germline CDR1 is LNHDA and CDR2 is SQIVND (reference sequence). There are 15 residues in the CDR3. Deletions cut 7 bases from V and 4 bases from J, with 19 bases between. CDR3 protein: CASISGTGLSYGYTF. The CDR3 DNA follows: TGTGCCAGTATTTCCGGTACAGGGTTGAGCTATGGCTACACCTTC.